Presented here are 27 T cell receptor beta chains from one specimen sequenced in a study of cytomegalovirus exposure and HLA in healthy donors. Use of 60 Vbeta and 13 Jbeta primers characterized the PCR. The method was immunoSEQ multiplex PCR; TCRdb's version includes in-frame clones alone and lacks a portion of them. The repertoire holds 25,000 to 35,000 clones, with around two thirds as singletons. The sequenced material came from PBMCs. Receptors originate from a man in his forties or fifties in good health and CMV-seropositive.

The V and J genes are TRBV18 and TRBJ1-2; D might be TRBD1 (5 bases). The CDR3 loop spans 15 amino acids. With 2 bases removed from V and 3 bases from J, the gap between germline ends came to 13 bases. Germline V gene lookup returns CDR1 KGHSH and CDR2 LQKENI. The CDR3: CASSPSPGIDYGYTF. As DNA, the CDR3 is TGTGCCAGCTCACCATCCCCAGGGATCGACTATGGCTACACCTTC.

The rearrangement links TRBV10-1 to TRBJ1-5, with 10 bases identical to TRBD1. The CDR3 covers 13 residues. Germline assignment: CDR1 WNHNN and CDR2 SYGVQD (reference sequence). The V gene end was trimmed by 6 bases and the J gene end by 7 bases; junction bases not matched to a gene: 3. The CDR3 DNA reads TGCGCCAGCAGCTCGACAGGGGGCCAGCCCCAGCATTTT. Its translation: CASSSTGGQPQHF.

The chain has TRBV6-1 and TRBJ2-3, with TRBD2 as a possible D gene (6 bases). Germline V lookup: CDR1 MNHNS, CDR2 SASEGT. The CDR3 covers 15 residues. Trimming removed 6 bases from V and 6 bases from J, with 19 bases in between. The CDR3 loop is CASSEWGGRGDTQYF. As DNA, the CDR3 is TGTGCCAGCAGCGAGTGGGGTGGGCGGGGTGATACGCAGTATTTT.

This clone was found once. J is TRBJ2-1 and V is TRBV30, with 9 bases aligning to TRBD1. CDR1 and CDR2 (germline): GTSNPN, SVGIG (reference sequence). The CDR3 extends over 15 amino acids. V shed 4 bases and J 5 bases; nucleotides not matched to a gene: 9. CDR3 bases: TGTGCCTGGATTTTTGGGACAGGGTACAACAATGAGCAGTTCTTC. It is translated as CAWIFGTGYNNEQFF.

The rearrangement uses TRBV29-1 and TRBJ1-4; no reliable D call. The V and J ends lost 4 bases and 2 bases respectively, with 8 bases between them. The CDR3 spans 13 residues. Germline V CDR1 and CDR2: SQVTM, ANQGSEA. CDR3 amino acids: CSVGHHTNEKLFF. CDR3 nucleotide sequence: TGCAGCGTTGGGCATCACACTAATGAAAAACTGTTTTTT.

The rearrangement uses TRBV18 and TRBJ1-1; weak D call: TRBD1 (6 bases). Germline CDR1 reads KGHSH; CDR2 reads LQKENI. Trimming pared 2 bases from V and 1 base from J, leaving 11 bases between. The CDR3 consists of 15 residues. The CDR3 loop is CASSPTQGANTEAFF. CDR3 nucleotide sequence: TGTGCCAGCTCACCAACACAGGGCGCGAACACTGAAGCTTTCTTT.

V usage is TRBV27 and J usage is TRBJ2-5; possible D gene TRBD2, 6 bases. The CDR3 covers 14 residues. The germline V gene has CDR1 MNHEY and CDR2 SMNVEV (reference sequence). V was trimmed by 5 bases and J by 7 bases, leaving 17 bases between them. CDR3 amino acids: CASSTTGLRGTQYF. The CDR3 DNA reads TGTGCCAGCAGTACAACGGGACTGCGGGGGACCCAGTACTTC.

The rearrangement uses TRBV6-4 and TRBJ2-1; D call uncertain. Germline loops: CDR1 MRHNA, CDR2 SNTAGT. V lost 3 bases and J lost 3, with 9 bases in between. The CDR3 has 14 residues. The CDR3 here is CASSERNDYNEQFF. In DNA form, the CDR3 reads TGTGCCAGCAGTGAGCGGAACGACTACAATGAGCAGTTCTTC.

The V and J genes are TRBV10-1 and TRBJ2-7; D is perhaps TRBD1 (6 bases). Trimming took 8 bases from V and 5 from J, leaving 10 bases between them. The CDR3 spans 11 residues. The germline V gene encodes CDR1 WNHNN and CDR2 SYGVQD (reference sequence). CDR3 loop: CASPDSNEQYF. The CDR3 DNA reads TGCGCCAGCCCGGACAGCAACGAGCAGTACTTC.

V gene TRBV6-5 combines with J gene TRBJ1-4; D perhaps matches TRBD1 (5 bases). This CDR3 region has 13 residues. Trimming left V 2 bases short and J 4 bases short, with 5 bases between. Looked up from germline, CDR1 is MNHEY and CDR2 is SVGAGI. The CDR3 is CASSYDSNEKLFF. The CDR3 nucleotides are TGTGCCAGCAGTTACGACAGTAATGAAAAACTGTTTTTT.

The chain joins TRBV30 to TRBJ1-4; D is perhaps TRBD1 (5 bases). This CDR3 contains 14 residues. Trimming took off 5 bases at V and 7 bases at J, with 17 bases between the two ends. Germline V lookup: CDR1 GTSNPN, CDR2 SVGIG (reference sequence). In nucleotides, the CDR3 is TGTGCCTGGGGGGGGAGAGGGATTGGTGAAAAACTGTTTTTT. Translation: CAWGGRGIGEKLFF.

The chain recombines TRBV29-1 with TRBJ2-5, with TRBD1 as a possible D gene (6 bases). V lost 4 bases and J 3 bases, leaving 9 bases between the germline ends. CDR1 is SQVTM, CDR2 ANQGSEA, per germline. This CDR3 contains 12 residues. CDR3 residues: CSVVAGEETQYF. CDR3 DNA: TGCAGCGTTGTGGCAGGGGAAGAGACCCAGTACTTC. The variable domain in full, with the rest retrieved from reference TRBV29-1 and TRBJ2-5, is SAVISQKPSRDICQRGTSLTIQCQVDSQVTMMFWYRQQPGQSLTLIATANQGSEATYESGFVIDKFPISRPNLTFSTLTVSNMSPEDSSIYLCSVVAGEETQYFGPGTRLLVL.

The rearrangement links TRBV5-4 to TRBJ1-1; 9 bases match TRBD1. The CDR3 sequence is 16 residues long. The J segment lost 2 bases and the V segment lost 4 bases, leaving 9 bases of the junction unmatched. Per the germline V gene, CDR1 is SGHNT and CDR2 is YYREEE (reference sequence). In DNA, the CDR3 is TGTGCCAGCAGCCCGGCTCCGGACAGGGGTAACACTGAAGCTTTCTTT. Translated, it gives CASSPAPDRGNTEAFF.

This clone was detected only a few times. This sequence joins TRBV19 and TRBJ1-5; possible D gene TRBD1, 5 bases. The V and J ends lost 1 base and 4 bases respectively, with 11 bases between them. The CDR3 contains 15 residues. From germline, CDR1 is LNHDA and CDR2 SQIVND (reference sequence). This CDR3 is CASSIVSRGNQPQHF. The CDR3, as DNA: TGTGCCAGTAGTATAGTCAGTCGGGGGAATCAGCCCCAGCATTTT.

The rearrangement joins TRBV7-9 to TRBJ2-1, with 8 bases fitting TRBD1. The ends lost 5 bases at V and 9 bases at J; junction bases unmatched: 15. CDR1 is SEHNR, CDR2 FQNEAQ, per germline (reference sequence). This CDR3 contains 16 residues. The CDR3 DNA is TGTGCCAGCAGCCCGAATCGAGGACAGGGATATGTTGAGCAGTTCTTC. Its protein is CASSPNRGQGYVEQFF.

The V and J genes are TRBV13 and TRBJ1-1; TRBD1 might be the D (5 bases). Deletions cut 7 bases from V and 1 base from J, with 16 bases between. Germline V gives CDR1 PRHDT, CDR2 FYEKMQ (reference sequence). This CDR3 has 15 amino acids. In DNA form, the CDR3 reads TGTGCCAGCAAGAAGACCCAGGGCGCGAACACTGAAGCTTTCTTT. Translating it yields CASKKTQGANTEAFF. Variable domain in full (rest from reference TRBV13 and TRBJ1-1): AAGVIQSPRHLIKEKRETATLKCYPIPRHDTVYWYQQGPGQDPQFLISFYEKMQSDKGSIPDRFSAQQFSDYHSELNMSSLELGDSALYFCASKKTQGANTEAFFGQGTRLTVV.

This clone was seen more than once but under ten times. The chain combines TRBV18 with TRBJ1-1; TRBD1 aligns across 7 bases. The CDR3 has 15 residues. Losses at the gene ends were 6 bases for V and 2 bases for J; bases not matched to a gene: 9. Germline values: CDR1 KGHSH, CDR2 LQKENI. The CDR3 is CASSFAGTENTEAFF. Here the CDR3 DNA reads TGTGCCAGCTCTTTTGCGGGGACAGAAAACACTGAAGCTTTCTTT.

The rearrangement uses TRBV6-5 and TRBJ2-3, with 10 bases that match TRBD2. CDR3 length: 15 amino acids. J was trimmed by 5 bases and V by 0 bases; bases with no gene match: 2. Germline-derived CDR1 and CDR2 are MNHEY and SVGAGI. The CDR3 coding sequence is TGTGCCAGCAGTTACTCCCAGCGGGGGGGAGATACGCAGTATTTT. Translating it yields CASSYSQRGGDTQYF.

The rearrangement uses TRBV6-5 and TRBJ1-5; D ambiguous. CDR3 size: 13 residues. Trimming pared 2 bases from V and 2 bases from J, leaving 4 bases between. CDR1 is MNHEY and CDR2 is SVGAGI in the germline V gene. The CDR3 DNA is TGTGCCAGCAGTTACCAGGGCAATCAGCCCCAGCATTTT. Amino acid sequence: CASSYQGNQPQHF.

This chain uses TRBV6-5 with TRBJ2-3; 8 nucleotides line up with TRBD2. V dropped 7 bases and J dropped 3; count of bases not matched to a gene: 6. The CDR3 has 14 residues. Per germline, CDR1 MNHEY and CDR2 SVGAGI. The CDR3 here is CASKLAGLTDTQYF. The CDR3 DNA reads TGTGCCAGCAAATTAGCGGGGCTTACAGATACGCAGTATTTT.

This rearrangement joins TRBV4-2 to TRBJ2-7; possibly TRBD1 for D (6 bases). The CDR3 is 15 amino acids. The V end lost 0 bases, the J end lost 5 bases, and 14 bases lay between the germline ends. Looked up from germline, CDR1 is LGHNA and CDR2 is YNFKEQ. CDR3 DNA: TGTGCCAGCAGCCAAGAGAGGTTGCAGGGGAACGAGCAGTACTTC. It codes for CASSQERLQGNEQYF.

This clone appeared a single time. The chain joins TRBV6-5 to TRBJ2-7; tentatively, D is TRBD1 (5 bases). The germline CDR1 and CDR2 sequences are MNHEY and SVGAGI. This CDR3 comprises 15 residues. V lost 0 bases and J 3 bases, leaving 12 bases between the germline ends. CDR3 bases: TGTGCCAGCAGTTACTCGAGCAGGGTTCGCTACGAGCAGTACTTC. Encoded protein: CASSYSSRVRYEQYF.

The DNA for the CDR3 is TGTGCCAGCACCTATAGCGTAGAGACCCAGTACTTC. It encodes CASTYSVETQYF. The V call is TRBV2, the J call TRBJ2-5, with D possibly being TRBD2 (5 bases). Germline CDR1 SNHLY, CDR2 FYNNEI. The CDR3 totals 12 residues. Trimming shortened V by 7 bases and J by 4 bases, and 10 bases separated the two germline ends.

The chain couples TRBV10-1 to TRBJ2-7; 7 nucleotides agree with TRBD2. Germline V lookup: CDR1 WNHNN, CDR2 SYGVQD (reference sequence). Trimming cost V 3 bases and J 9 bases; bases outside gene matches: 8. The CDR3 totals 13 residues. CDR3 protein: CASSDLRGGVQYF. The CDR3 nucleotides read TGCGCCAGCAGTGACCTGAGGGGAGGGGTGCAGTACTTC.

This chain connects TRBV25-1 to TRBJ2-2; D possibly corresponds to TRBD1 (6 bases). With 3 bases removed from V and 0 bases from J, the gap between germline ends came to 8 bases. This CDR3 is built from 15 residues. The germline V gene has CDR1 MGHDK and CDR2 SYGVNS. CDR3 in DNA: TGTGCCAGCAGTGAGGCAGGGGCGAACACCGGGGAGCTGTTTTTT. It yields the protein CASSEAGANTGELFF.

This chain joins TRBV4-1 and TRBJ2-7, with 13 bases that match TRBD2. V lost 3 bases and J lost 5; bases outside the gene matches: 10. CDR1 MGHRA and CDR2 YSYEKL come from the germline V gene. This CDR3 contains 17 residues. CDR3 protein: CASSQSRGTSGANEQYF. The CDR3 DNA follows: TGCGCCAGCAGCCAGTCAAGGGGGACTAGCGGGGCAAACGAGCAGTACTTC.

This chain links TRBV18 with TRBJ2-7; weak D call: TRBD1 (5 bases). In germline, CDR1 is KGHSH, CDR2 LQKENI. The CDR3 is made up of 13 amino acids. Trimming stripped 0 bases from V and 4 bases from J, with 7 bases between. In DNA, the CDR3 is TGTGCCAGCTCACCACCAGACAGTTACGAGCAGTACTTC. Encoded protein: CASSPPDSYEQYF.